At least ten counts were recorded for the clone carrying this T cell receptor beta chain. This specimen comes from a study of T cells in Graves' hyperthyroidism and ophthalmopathy. Amplification of TCR beta CDR3 regions was performed using RNA transcripts as template. First-round RT-PCR targeting the TCR CDR3 was performed with the HTBI primer set. TCRdb passed the multiplex PCR reads through MiXCR, listing each CDR3 protein once. The data hold around 520,000 distinct CDR3 sequences, with under 15% observed a single time. This TCR derives from a woman younger than 35 with Graves' hyperthyroidism. Material for sequencing was blood.

CDR3 region: CASRLAGSYEQYF. The CDR3 DNA is TGTGCCAGCAGACTAGCGGGCTCCTACGAGCAGTACTTC. The chain has TRBV2 and TRBJ2-7; 9 bases line up with TRBD2. This CDR3 has 13 residues. J lost 0 bases, V lost 6 bases, and 0 bases had no gene match. Germline values: CDR1 SNHLY, CDR2 FYNNEI.